A single sample is the source of the 32 T cell receptor beta chains below, sequenced in a study of blood T cell repertoires in COVID-19. Generated by immunoSEQ multiplex PCR, the TCRdb table keeps only in-frame clones and is missing some. The table shows 23,000 or so clones, with around 80% occurring only once. What was sequenced was peripheral blood. These receptor sequences come from an elderly woman with acute or convalescent COVID-19.

Here the CDR3 reads CASSLASGTANYGYTF. The CDR3 nucleotides read TGTGCCAGCAGCTTAGCCTCCGGGACAGCTAACTATGGCTACACCTTC. The chain combines TRBV7-9 with TRBJ1-2, with 7 bases aligning to TRBD1. Germline CDR1 SEHNR, CDR2 FQNEAQ (reference sequence). The CDR3 loop spans 16 amino acids. J was trimmed by 0 bases and V by 0 bases; bases with no gene match: 4.

In this sample, this clone turned up many times. V is TRBV6-6 and J is TRBJ1-6; 10 nucleotides match TRBD1. V gave up 6 bases and J gave up 8 bases; unmatched junction bases: 7. The length of the CDR3 is 15 residues. Germline CDR1 MNHNY, CDR2 SVGAGI (reference sequence). DNA of the CDR3: TGTGCCAGCAGCCGAATCGGGACAGGGGATTCACCCCTCCACTTT. This encodes CASSRIGTGDSPLHF.

This clone was observed a handful of times. V usage is TRBV12-3 or TRBV12-4 and J usage is TRBJ1-5, with D unresolved. The CDR3 spans 13 residues. V was pared by 1 base and J by 7 bases, with 8 bases between. The CDR3 protein is CASSLGQMQPQHF. The CDR3 DNA reads TGTGCCAGCAGTTTAGGGCAAATGCAGCCCCAGCATTTT.

The rearrangement links TRBV18 to TRBJ2-7, with 13 bases lining up with TRBD2. There are 15 residues in the CDR3. Trimming took 3 bases from V and 4 from J; bases not matched to a gene: 3. CDR1 KGHSH and CDR2 LQKENI come from the germline V gene. The CDR3 region is CASSPMGLAGYEQYF. CDR3 DNA: TGTGCCAGCTCACCGATGGGACTAGCGGGATACGAGCAGTACTTC.

This clone was seen once. The chain combines TRBV29-1 with TRBJ1-2; maybe TRBD1 (6 bases). The V end lost 7 bases, the J end lost 12 bases, and 21 bases lay between the germline ends. The CDR3 length is 12 residues. Germline CDR1 is SQVTM and CDR2 is ANQGSEA. The CDR3: CSALGAAGSHTF. The CDR3 DNA reads as TGCAGCGCCCTGGGGGCTGCCGGGTCTCACACCTTC.

The chain carries TRBV19 and TRBJ1-4, with D possibly being TRBD1 (5 bases). The CDR3 has 14 amino acids. CDR1 LNHDA and CDR2 SQIVND come from the germline V gene (reference sequence). V lost 6 bases and J 3 bases, leaving 11 bases between the germline ends. The CDR3 protein is CASRTGPSNEKLFF. CDR3 DNA: TGTGCCAGTAGAACAGGACCCTCTAATGAAAAACTGTTTTTT.

The chain has TRBV19 and TRBJ2-4, with 9 bases that match TRBD1. The CDR3 covers 16 residues. The germline V gene has CDR1 LNHDA and CDR2 SQIVND (reference sequence). V was clipped by 2 bases and J by 4 bases; unmatched bases: 6. CDR3 residues: CASSIKQGAIKNIQYF. In DNA form, the CDR3 reads TGTGCCAGTAGTATAAAACAGGGGGCTATTAAAAACATTCAGTACTTC.

This clone appeared a single time. The chain couples TRBV5-4 to TRBJ1-1; tentatively, D is TRBD1 (6 bases). The CDR3 is made up of 14 amino acids. CDR1 and CDR2 from the germline V gene are SGHNT and YYREEE (reference sequence). Trimming cost V 2 bases and J 1 base, with 9 bases left between them. CDR3 protein: CASSFSTGNTEAFF. DNA for the CDR3: TGTGCCAGCAGCTTCTCGACAGGGAACACTGAAGCTTTCTTT. Using reference TRBV5-4 and TRBJ1-1 for the parts outside the CDR3, the full variable domain is ETGVTQSPTHLIKTRGQQVTLRCSSQSGHNTVSWYQQALGQGPQFIFQYYREEENGRGNFPPRFSGLQFPNYSSELNVNALELDDSALYLCASSFSTGNTEAFFGQGTRLTVV.

The chain uses TRBV5-1 and TRBJ2-5; TRBD2 aligns across 9 bases. Trimming took 0 bases from V and 6 from J; bases not matched to a gene: 6. Germline V gene lookup returns CDR1 SGHRS and CDR2 YFSETQ. The CDR3 spans 15 residues. Here the CDR3 DNA reads TGCGCCAGCAGCTTGGGAGGCGGGGGGGCGCAGACCCAGTACTTC. Its translation is CASSLGGGGAQTQYF.

This chain links TRBV28 with TRBJ1-2, with 9 positions matching TRBD1. This CDR3 has 15 residues. CDR1 is MDHEN, CDR2 SYDVKM, per germline. J lost 4 bases, V lost 5 bases, and 8 bases had no gene match. The CDR3, as DNA: TGTGCCAGCAGTCCAGGGGACAGGGTAGGCTATGGCTACACCTTC. This sequence encodes CASSPGDRVGYGYTF.

The chain has TRBV21-1 and TRBJ2-1; the table's D call, TRBD2, has no DNA check behind it. TRBV21-1 is marked as a pseudogene. The CDR3 totals 18 residues. In DNA, the CDR3 is TGTGCCAGCAGCCAAACCGCCGGGGGGGCCTGCTCCTACAATGAGCAGTTCTTC. Translating gives CASSQTAGGACSYNEQFF.

The chain carries TRBV5-4 and TRBJ2-3, with no clear D. V dropped 0 bases and J dropped 6 bases, with 5 bases sitting between them. Germline V gene sequence: CDR1 SGHNT, CDR2 YYREEE (reference sequence). The CDR3 is 12 residues long. The CDR3 loop reads CASSLVRDTQYF. In DNA form, the CDR3 reads TGTGCCAGCAGCTTGGTGAGGGATACGCAGTATTTT.

The genes are TRBV4-1 and TRBJ2-1; tentatively, D is TRBD2 (5 bases). CDR3 size: 14 residues. Trimming cost V 0 bases and J 7 bases, with 10 bases left between them. Germline lookup yields CDR1 MGHRA and CDR2 YSYEKL. The CDR3 sequence: CASSQEERRNEQFF. The DNA of the CDR3 is TGCGCCAGCAGCCAAGAAGAGAGGAGGAATGAGCAGTTCTTC.

This chain connects TRBV6-4 to TRBJ1-4; D may be TRBD1 (5 bases). V dropped 10 bases and J dropped 3 bases, with 12 bases sitting between them. CDR3 length: 13 amino acids. Germline V lookup: CDR1 MRHNA, CDR2 SNTAGT. CDR3 DNA: TGTGCCACCCCGGGGGAACCTAATGAAAAACTGTTTTTT. It translates to CATPGEPNEKLFF.

J is TRBJ2-2 and V is TRBV5-1; TRBD1 agrees at 7 bases. The CDR3 runs 14 residues. From germline, CDR1 is SGHRS and CDR2 YFSETQ. Losses at the gene ends were 3 bases for V and 10 bases for J; bases not matched to a gene: 9. The chain's CDR3 is CASSSNDRVMELFF. DNA for the CDR3: TGCGCCAGCAGCTCCAATGACAGGGTAATGGAGCTGTTTTTT.

The V gene is TRBV9, the J gene TRBJ2-3; TRBD2 agrees at 9 bases. Looked up from germline, CDR1 is SGDLS and CDR2 is YYNGEE. The CDR3 extends over 16 amino acids. J was trimmed by 6 bases and V by 4 bases; bases with no gene match: 12. CDR3: CASSPPGLAGQDTQYF. CDR3 DNA sequence: TGTGCCAGCAGCCCCCCCGGGCTAGCGGGGCAGGATACGCAGTATTTT.

The chain uses TRBV5-6 and TRBJ2-4; 10 bases are shared with TRBD2. The V gene's germline CDR1 is SGHDT and CDR2 YYEEEE. The CDR3 totals 17 residues. V was pared by 1 base and J by 0 bases, with 4 bases of the junction left unmatched. The CDR3 sequence: CASSLIIAGGAKNIQYF. The CDR3 DNA is TGTGCCAGCAGCTTGATCATAGCGGGGGGAGCCAAAAACATTCAGTACTTC.

The chain combines TRBV11-3 with TRBJ1-1, with TRBD1 identical over 8 bases. This CDR3 has 12 amino acids. Germline loops: CDR1 SGHNT, CDR2 YENEEA. V lost 2 bases, J lost 11 bases, and 4 bases stayed unmatched. This chain's CDR3 is CASSLIQGGAFF. CDR3 coding DNA: TGTGCCAGCAGCTTAATACAGGGGGGGGCTTTCTTT.

V usage is TRBV27 and J usage is TRBJ2-5; 12 bases agree with TRBD2. Germline V gives CDR1 MNHEY, CDR2 SMNVEV (reference sequence). The V gene end was trimmed by 8 bases and the J gene end by 5 bases; junction bases not matched to a gene: 6. This CDR3 spans 14 amino acids. CDR3 loop: CASAGLAGGETQYF. In DNA, the CDR3 is TGTGCCAGCGCCGGGCTAGCGGGAGGGGAGACCCAGTACTTC.

This chain joins TRBV9 and TRBJ1-3, with TRBD1 matching over 8 bases. Germline CDR1 and CDR2: SGDLS and YYNGEE. After removal of 2 bases from V and 3 bases from J, the junction contained 1 base not matched to a gene. This CDR3 spans 14 amino acids. The CDR3 spells CASSVGTGGNTIYF. CDR3 nucleotide sequence: TGTGCCAGCAGCGTCGGGACAGGTGGAAACACCATATATTTT.

The rearrangement links TRBV24-1 to TRBJ1-1; D call uncertain. The V end was cut by 3 bases, the J end by 4 bases, with 11 bases between. Germline V gene lookup returns CDR1 KGHDR and CDR2 SFDVKD. The CDR3 has 14 amino acids. The CDR3 DNA reads TGTGCCACCAGTGATCCCCTTGCAGGCACTGAAGCTTTCTTT. Protein product: CATSDPLAGTEAFF.

The chain carries TRBV5-1 and TRBJ1-2, with D perhaps TRBD1 (6 bases). Germline V lookup: CDR1 SGHRS, CDR2 YFSETQ. The CDR3 loop spans 15 amino acids. V was shortened by 0 bases and J by 4 bases, with 13 bases between the two germline ends. CDR3 nucleotide sequence: TGCGCCAGCAGCTTGGCGACAGGACGAAGCTATGGCTACACCTTC. Protein sequence: CASSLATGRSYGYTF.

The V gene is TRBV18, the J gene TRBJ2-5, with 9 bases lining up with TRBD1. This CDR3 is 13 amino acids long. Per germline, CDR1 KGHSH and CDR2 LQKENI. V dropped 3 bases and J dropped 6; count of bases not matched to a gene: 2. The chain's CDR3 is CASSPGQGQTQYF. For the CDR3, the DNA is TGTGCCAGCTCACCTGGACAGGGGCAGACCCAGTACTTC.

The chain has TRBV9 and TRBJ1-2; possibly TRBD1 for D (5 bases). CDR3 length: 13 amino acids. The germline V and J ends were trimmed by 4 bases and 3 bases, with 10 bases remaining between them. Looked up from germline, CDR1 is SGDLS and CDR2 is YYNGEE. The CDR3 loop is CASSSPGHYGYTF. The CDR3 bases are TGTGCCAGCAGCTCCCCAGGGCACTATGGCTACACCTTC.

This sequence joins TRBV7-9 and TRBJ1-2, with D possibly TRBD1 on 5 matching bases. This CDR3 is 13 amino acids long. V lost 3 bases and J lost 7, with 12 bases in between. CDR1 and CDR2 (germline): SEHNR, FQNEAQ (reference sequence). CDR3 residues: CASSLGEEFGYTF. The CDR3 region has the DNA TGTGCCAGCAGCTTGGGGGAGGAATTTGGCTACACCTTC. The full variable domain, its missing parts supplied by reference TRBV7-9 and TRBJ1-2, is DTGVSQNPRHKITKRGQNVTFRCDPISEHNRLYWYRQTLGQGPEFLTYFQNEAQLEKSRLLSDRFSAERPKGSFSTLEIQRTEQGDSAMYLCASSLGEEFGYTFGSGTRLTVV.

This clone was counted between two and nine times. This sequence joins TRBV19 and TRBJ1-4; the match to TRBD1 covers 8 bases. Germline V gene lookup returns CDR1 LNHDA and CDR2 SQIVND (reference sequence). Trimming removed 5 bases from V and 7 bases from J; junction bases left unmatched: 12. This CDR3 has 16 residues. The chain's CDR3 is CASSGTGYLIREKLFF. The CDR3 DNA is TGTGCCAGTAGTGGGACAGGCTACCTAATACGTGAAAAACTGTTTTTT.

The chain joins TRBV30 to TRBJ1-6; possibly TRBD1 for D (6 bases). CDR1 and CDR2 (germline): GTSNPN, SVGIG (reference sequence). The CDR3 totals 14 residues. Trimming shortened V by 1 base and J by 10 bases, and 14 bases separated the two germline ends. The CDR3 DNA is TGTGCCTGGAGTGGGCGGGGGCAAGGATCACCCCTCCACTTT. Translation gives CAWSGRGQGSPLHF.

V is TRBV3-1 (or the pseudogene TRBV3-2) and J is TRBJ1-1; D gene ambiguous. The CDR3 totals 14 residues. With 3 bases removed from V and 1 base from J, the gap between germline ends came to 9 bases. Germline CDR1 and CDR2: LGHDT and YNNKEL (reference sequence). CDR3 coding DNA: TGTGCCAGCAGCCATGGACTAAGGAACACTGAAGCTTTCTTT. It encodes CASSHGLRNTEAFF.

This chain links TRBV7-2 with TRBJ1-1; no clear D gene. Deletions cut 2 bases from V and 0 bases from J, with 4 bases between. CDR1 SGHTA and CDR2 FQGNSA come from the germline V gene. This CDR3 has 13 residues. The CDR3 DNA follows: TGTGCCAGCAGCTTATCTCTGAACACTGAAGCTTTCTTT. It yields the protein CASSLSLNTEAFF.

The gene calls are TRBV5-4 and TRBJ2-1, with D possibly matching TRBD1 (5 bases). Between the trimmed V and J ends, which lost 2 bases and 7 bases, there was a span of 16 bases. The germline CDR1 and CDR2 sequences are SGHNT and YYREEE (reference sequence). CDR3 length: 15 amino acids. Here the CDR3 reads CASSLYRPLRNEQFF. As DNA, the CDR3 is TGTGCCAGCAGCTTATACAGGCCCCTGAGGAATGAGCAGTTCTTC.

This clone was observed a handful of times. The chain joins TRBV29-1 to TRBJ1-4, with D tentatively TRBD1 (6 bases). The CDR3 has 14 amino acids. Germline V gene sequence: CDR1 SQVTM, CDR2 ANQGSEA. V was trimmed by 5 bases and J by 7 bases, leaving 17 bases between them. The CDR3 protein is CSVLDSLRGEKLFF. The CDR3 coding sequence is TGCAGCGTTCTGGACAGCTTAAGGGGTGAAAAACTGTTTTTT.

V gene TRBV3-1 (or the pseudogene TRBV3-2) combines with J gene TRBJ1-1; D uncertain. The length of the CDR3 is 12 residues. V lost 3 bases to trimming and J lost 7 bases, with 9 bases between them. Per germline, CDR1 LGHDT and CDR2 YNNKEL (reference sequence). CDR3 sequence reads: CASSQQDSEAFF. CDR3 DNA sequence: TGTGCCAGCAGCCAGCAGGATAGTGAAGCTTTCTTT.